This T cell receptor (beta chain) was profiled in a study of technical replicates of blood from a handful of donors. TCRdb's table, derived via immunoSEQ multiplex PCR, lists solely in-frame clones and lacks some. The repertoire holds about 76,000 clones, with about 86% as singletons. V shed 5 bases and J 0 bases; nucleotides not matched to a gene: 14. The CDR3 has 19 residues. In germline, CDR1 is SEHNR, CDR2 FQNEAQ (reference sequence). The sample was PBMCs. The rearrangement joins TRBV7-9 to TRBJ2-3; the match to TRBD2 covers 10 bases. The receptor comes from a human donor in good health. Some clones in this sample may be carry-over from other donors' samples. CDR3 sequence: CASSLGGRGLALSTDTQYF. CDR3 nucleotide sequence: TGTGCCAGCAGCCTGGGAGGGCGGGGACTAGCGCTCAGCACAGATACGCAGTATTTT.